This TCR beta chain was documented in a study of beta chain features in type 1 diabetes. Study-level information: Summed over all samples, the examined sorted cells came to about 110 million.

The CDR3 is 16 residues long. Unmatched junction bases numbered 5, after V lost 3 bases and J lost 0 bases. Per germline, CDR1 SGHRS and CDR2 YFSETQ. Of note for this clone: As yet, its antigen is unknown.

The study reverse transcribed the entire isolated RNA, so it sequenced expressed TCRB transcripts. Clones were sequenced by immunoSEQ multiplex PCR, and TCRdb holds only the in-frame ones, with some missing. The top ten clones hold just over 0.015% of a sample with 310,000 or so clones, 8% to 13% of them seen once. Whole-study results and caveats: High TCR expression in some cells could lead to their over-representation in cDNA sequencing. Type 1 diabetes patients had fewer VDJ junction insertions and more deletions.

The chain recombines TRBV5-1 with TRBJ2-5; TRBD2 matches 10 bases. The sequence derives from a woman in her twenties or thirties in good health. Sequenced: naive CD4+ T cells from blood. For the CDR3, the DNA is TGCGCCAGCAGCTCCCAAGCGGGAGGGAACCAAGAGACCCAGTACTTC. Its protein product is CASSSQAGGNQETQYF.